Given below is one TCR beta chain in context. Antigen specificity is unknown. The junction does not match germline at one end; this may be a read error. The identical CDR3 is also encoded by other nucleotide sequences in the sample. Germline loops: CDR1 SGDLS, CDR2 YYNGEE. This CDR3 has 15 amino acids. The source of the sample is a study of cytomegalovirus exposure and HLA in healthy donors. General study points: Cytomegalovirus association was listed for 164 TCR beta chains.

In the PCR, 60 Vbeta and 13 Jbeta primers were used. Profiling relied on immunoSEQ multiplex PCR, and the TCRdb table lists in-frame clones only, not all of them. Of about 96,000 clones listed, around 74% are singletons. V and J are TRBV9 and TRBJ1-5; D gene unclear. This TCR came from an older woman in good health and CMV-seropositive. The sample was PBMCs. CDR3 residues: CASSPTGGHSQPQHF. The CDR3 DNA follows: TGTGCCAGCAGCCCGACTGGAGGGCATAGTCAGCCCCAGCACTTT.